This T cell receptor beta chain was sequenced for a study of siplizumab effects on memory and regulatory T cells. The study's findings and limits: Naive T cells were seemingly more diverse than memory cells, and major contributions to the alloresponse seemed to be made by them.

The V end lost 0 bases, the J end lost 4 bases, and 15 bases lay between the germline ends. The CDR3 consists of 16 residues. In germline, CDR1 is MNHEY, CDR2 SMNVEV (reference sequence). This table comes from immunoSEQ multiplex PCR, and its TCRdb copy is limited to in-frame clones, with some not included. This sample carries some 97,000 clones, about 90% of them seen once, and the ten largest clones take roughly 2.6%. In the case of this clone: The antigen is unknown.

This chain connects TRBV27 to TRBJ1-2; maybe TRBD1 (6 bases). The sequence came from a human donor in good health. Some clones in this sample may be carry-over from other donors' samples. Material: CD4+ T cells sorted from blood. The CDR3 reads CASSLSRGAPSYGYTF. As DNA, the CDR3 is TGTGCCAGCAGTTTATCGAGGGGGGCACCCTCCTATGGCTACACCTTC.